This T cell receptor beta chain was identified in a study of cytomegalovirus exposure and HLA in healthy donors. Whole-study context: The study placed over 65% of its roughly 410 genotyped donors in the Caucasian-associated ancestry cluster. Study-level findings and limits: Compared with the roughly 670-donor mean, an Asian-associated ancestry cluster reportedly had fewer N-insertions, according to a later analysis. The study designated about 180 TCR beta chains cytomegalovirus-associated.

It was with 60 Vbeta and 13 Jbeta primers that the PCR ran. TCRdb's copy holds only in-frame clones and misses some; the assay was immunoSEQ multiplex PCR. The listing records roughly 72,000 clones. Germline CDR1 KGHSH, CDR2 LQKENI. The CDR3 spans 17 residues. Trimming left V 4 bases short and J 1 base short, with 19 bases between. A word on this clone: Its antigen is currently unknown.

The receptor was derived from a man aged 18 to 30 in good health and CMV-seropositive. Sequencing used PBMCs. The chain is built from TRBV18 and TRBJ1-1; a possible D gene is TRBD1 (5 bases). Here the CDR3 DNA reads TGTGCCAGCTCACTCCGGGCCCAATCGGGGGGGAACACTGAAGCTTTCTTT. The encoded protein is CASSLRAQSGGNTEAFF.